This is a list of T cell receptor beta chains from one sample in a study of early T cells in non-severe SARS-CoV-2 infection. Each CDR3 protein is one row after TCRdb ran MiXCR on the 5' RACE reads. In the table there are 50,000 or so distinct CDR3 sequences, around 14% of which are singletons. Source: whole blood, taken at baseline. These receptors originate from an adult who was a healthcare worker with PCR-confirmed SARS-CoV-2 infection or an uninfected control (not recorded which). Both conserved end residues are part of each CDR3. A D gene is named only where the DNA matches it firmly. Rows may omit the clone size; those that give it use once, few, many or a size class.

V gene	clone size	J gene	D gene	CDR3 length	CDR3 DNA	CDR3 protein
TRBV12-5	many	TRBJ2-2	TRBD1	15	TGTGCTAGTGGTTTGGTACAGGGGAACGCCGGGGAGCTGTTTTTT	CASGLVQGNAGELFF
TRBV30	NA	TRBJ2-2	NA	14	TGTGCCTGTAGCCAGTTTATTAACACCGGGGAGCTGTTTTTT	CACSQFINTGELFF
TRBV2	NA	TRBJ2-6	NA	15	TGTGCCAGCAGTGAAGTAGGGGCTGGGGCCAACGTCCTGACTTTC	CASSEVGAGANVLTF
TRBV20-1	NA	TRBJ2-2	NA	13	TGCAGTGCTAGAGGACTAGATGCCGGGGAGCTGTTTTTT	CSARGLDAGELFF
TRBV28	few	TRBJ2-1	NA	14	TGTGCCAGCAGTCCGGCGCGGGCGGGGCAGCCCCAGTTCTTC	CASSPARAGQPQFF
TRBV7-8	few	TRBJ2-5	NA	15	TGTGCCAGCAGCGCTCTCGAGGGGGGCCAAGAGACCCAGTACTTC	CASSALEGGQETQYF
TRBV12-3/TRBV12-4	NA	TRBJ1-2	NA	15	TGTGCCAGCAGCCCCCGGACGGATGCTAACTATGGCTACACCTTC	CASSPRTDANYGYTF
TRBV7-2	NA	TRBJ1-1	NA	16	TGTGCCAGCAGCTTAGCGGCAGGGCGTCCGAACACTGAAGCTTTCTTT	CASSLAAGRPNTEAFF
TRBV9	few	TRBJ2-3	NA	12	TGTGCCAGCAGCGCAAACACAGATACGCAGTATTTT	CASSANTDTQYF
TRBV27	NA	TRBJ2-2	NA	14	TGTGCCAGCAGTCGGGGGACAACCACCGGGGAGCTGTTTTTT	CASSRGTTTGELFF
TRBV2	many	TRBJ2-7	NA	13	TGTGCCAGCAGTGTACTGCAAACCTACGAGCAGTACTTC	CASSVLQTYEQYF
TRBV5-1	few	TRBJ2-7	NA	15	TGCGCCAGCAGCTCGGCCTCGGGGGGCACCTACGAGCAGTACTTC	CASSSASGGTYEQYF
TRBV10-3	few	TRBJ1-6	NA	13	TGTGCCATCAGGGTAGCACTAAATTCACCCCTCCACTTT	CAIRVALNSPLHF
TRBV3-1	NA	TRBJ1-3	NA	13	TGTGCCAGCAGCCAGCTATCTGGAAACACCATATATTTT	CASSQLSGNTIYF
TRBV5-1	many	TRBJ1-1	TRBD1	15	TGCGCCAGCAGCCTTAGCCAGGGGGCTAAGGGTGAAGCTTTCTTT	CASSLSQGAKGEAFF
TRBV10-1	NA	TRBJ2-3	TRBD2	16	TGCGCCAGCAGTGAGTCGACTAGCGGGATCACAGATACGCAGTATTTT	CASSESTSGITDTQYF
TRBV5-1	NA	TRBJ2-2	NA	14	TGCGCCAGCAGCTTGGCCGAGATTTCCGGGGAGCTGTTTTTT	CASSLAEISGELFF
TRBV5-1	many	TRBJ2-7	NA	13	TGCGCCAGCAGCTCGAACAGGATCTACGAGCAGTACTTC	CASSSNRIYEQYF
TRBV20-1	many	TRBJ2-5	NA	13	TGCAGTGCCCTCTTGGGTATTAGAGAGACCCAGTACTTC	CSALLGIRETQYF
TRBV4-2	few	TRBJ1-1	NA	14	TGTGCCAGCAGCTCGACGGACAGGAACACTGAAGCTTTCTTT	CASSSTDRNTEAFF
TRBV4-2	few	TRBJ2-2	NA	13	TGTGCCAGCAGCCGGCCAGGCGGCGGGGAGCTGTTTTTT	CASSRPGGGELFF
TRBV7-2	once	TRBJ2-2	NA	16	TGTGCCAGCAGCCAGGACAGCTCGGCCCTCACCGGGGAGCTGTTTTTT	CASSQDSSALTGELFF
TRBV12-3/TRBV12-4	few	TRBJ1-1	TRBD1	15	TGTGCCAGCAGTTTCTCAGGGACAGGGAACACTGAAGCTTTCTTT	CASSFSGTGNTEAFF
TRBV28	few	TRBJ2-2	NA	14	TGTGCCAGCAGAGCGACCGGCAACACCGGGGAGCTGTTTTTT	CASRATGNTGELFF
TRBV14	few	TRBJ2-1	TRBD1	18	TGTGCCAGCAGCCAAGAAAGTCCGGACAGGGTATCTCGGAATGAGCAGTTCTTC	CASSQESPDRVSRNEQFF
TRBV20-1	NA	TRBJ2-2	NA	14	TGCAGTGCTAGGGGCCAGGGATCCACCGGGGAGCTGTTTTTT	CSARGQGSTGELFF
TRBV28	NA	TRBJ1-6	TRBD1	15	TGTGCCAGCAGTTCCGGACAGGTCGGTAATTCACCCCTCCACTTT	CASSSGQVGNSPLHF
TRBV29-1	many	TRBJ2-2	TRBD1	13	TGCAGCGCCGGGAGACAGGGGGACCGGGAGCTGTTTTTT	CSAGRQGDRELFF
TRBV7-9	NA	TRBJ1-1	NA	15	TGTGCCAGCAGCTCCGGACAGAGTTTGAACACTGAAGCTTTCTTT	CASSSGQSLNTEAFF
TRBV12-3/TRBV12-4	few	TRBJ2-3	NA	16	TGTGCCAGCAGTAGGCGGGGGCCCCCCTCCACAGATACGCAGTATTTT	CASSRRGPPSTDTQYF
TRBV12-3/TRBV12-4	few	TRBJ1-2	NA	15	TGTGCCAGCAGGAACAGGGTTTCCTTTAACTATGGCTACACCTTC	CASRNRVSFNYGYTF
TRBV2	many	TRBJ2-2	NA	12	TGTGCCAGCAAGGTTAACACCGGGGAGCTGTTTTTT	CASKVNTGELFF
TRBV6-1	NA	TRBJ1-5	NA	16	TGTGCCAGCAGTGAATTTGAGAGGGGCGGCAATCAGCCCCAGCATTTT	CASSEFERGGNQPQHF
TRBV2	many	TRBJ2-7	NA	11	TGTGCCAGCAGTGATGGGGGGGGCAAGTACTTC	CASSDGGGKYF
TRBV27	many	TRBJ1-2	NA	12	TGTGCCAGCAGGCACAGGACTGGCGGCTACACCTTC	CASRHRTGGYTF
TRBV7-2	NA	TRBJ1-5	NA	15	TGTGCCAGCAGCCTAGAGGCCAGAAGGAATCAGCCCCAGCATTTT	CASSLEARRNQPQHF
TRBV29-1	many	TRBJ1-1	NA	14	TGCAGCGTCGCCCCTAGCGGCCGTGGCACTGAAGCTTTCTTT	CSVAPSGRGTEAFF
TRBV3-1	many	TRBJ1-2	NA	13	TGTGCCAGCAGCCCGTCACAGAACTATGGCTACACCTTC	CASSPSQNYGYTF
TRBV5-1	NA	TRBJ2-1	NA	15	TGCGCCAGCAGCCAAGCGGAGCACTCCTACAATGAGCAGTTCTTC	CASSQAEHSYNEQFF
TRBV29-1	NA	TRBJ1-4	NA	13	TGCAGCGTAGCGGCGGGGCCCAATGAAAAACTGTTTTTT	CSVAAGPNEKLFF
TRBV12-3/TRBV12-4	few	TRBJ2-4	TRBD2	17	TGTGCCAGCAGCCCCGAACTTCTAGCGGGGGACCGAAACGTTCAGTACTTC	CASSPELLAGDRNVQYF
TRBV5-1	NA	TRBJ2-5	NA	17	TGCGCCAGCAGCTTGGCGGTTTCGGAGCTCTCGGGGGAGACCCAGTACTTC	CASSLAVSELSGETQYF
TRBV7-8	many	TRBJ1-4	NA	17	TGTGCCAGCAGCTTGGGCAGATTAACTGCAACTAATGAAAAACTGTTTTTT	CASSLGRLTATNEKLFF
TRBV15	NA	TRBJ2-5	NA	18	TGTGCCACCAGCTTCCCATGGAGACCGCTTAGCGGCCAAGAGACCCAGTACTTC	CATSFPWRPLSGQETQYF
TRBV20-1	many	TRBJ2-5	NA	15	TGCAGTGCTAGAGACGCGGGCCGGGTCCAAGAGACCCAGTACTTC	CSARDAGRVQETQYF
TRBV18	NA	TRBJ1-4	NA	14	TGTGCCAGCTCACTGCCAGGGGACTCAGAAAAACTGTTTTTT	CASSLPGDSEKLFF
TRBV20-1	few	TRBJ2-6	TRBD1	15	TGCAGTGCTAGGGAGACAGGGACTGGGGCCAACGTCCTGACTTTC	CSARETGTGANVLTF
TRBV18	few	TRBJ2-5	NA	14	TGTGCCAGCTCACCACGTGGGACCCAAGAGACCCAGTACTTC	CASSPRGTQETQYF
TRBV29-1	NA	TRBJ1-1	NA	13	TGCAGCGTCGCTATAACAGGGTACCCTGAAGCTTTCTTT	CSVAITGYPEAFF
TRBV2	many	TRBJ2-1	TRBD2	13	TGTGCCAGCAGTAAGACTAGCGAGGGTGAGCAGTTCTTC	CASSKTSEGEQFF
TRBV4-2	few	TRBJ1-5	NA	12	TGTGCCAGCAGCCAGGTCAATCAGCCCCAGCATTTT	CASSQVNQPQHF
TRBV10-3	medium-sized	TRBJ2-3	NA	14	TGTGCCATCAGTGGAGCAGGGACCACAGATACGCAGTATTTT	CAISGAGTTDTQYF
TRBV20-1	NA	TRBJ1-5	NA	14	TGCAGTGCTAGGAGGGGATTTGATGATCAGCCCCAGCATTTT	CSARRGFDDQPQHF